This TCR beta chain emerged from a study of T cells in Graves' hyperthyroidism and ophthalmopathy. The CDR3 regions of TCR beta were amplified from RNA transcripts. First-round RT-PCR of the TCR CDR3 relied on the HTBI primer set. In TCRdb, the multiplex PCR reads were re-called with MiXCR into one record per CDR3 protein. The table includes around 600,000 distinct CDR3 sequences, 12% to 15% detected once. This clonotype was observed many times. Its specificity is unknown. The CDR3 covers 14 residues. Losses at the gene ends were 4 bases for V and 8 bases for J; bases not matched to a gene: 9. The germline gives CDR1 MNHNS, CDR2 SASEGT. Whole-study results and caveats: Appearing also in blood were most of the thyroid clonotypes expanded above 0.001.

Duration under 3 months, a NOSPECS grade of at least 4, and a Clinical Activity Score of at least 3 characterized the ophthalmopathy patients. The sequenced sample consisted of blood. The chain recombines TRBV6-1 with TRBJ1-2; the match to TRBD1 covers 8 bases. The receptor was isolated from a woman between 18 and 29 years old with Graves' ophthalmopathy. The CDR3 bases are TGTGCCAGCAGTGTGCTTTCAGGGGGCGGAGGCTACACCTTC. Translated: CASSVLSGGGGYTF.